The source of this T cell receptor beta chain is a study of a mutant IDH1 vaccine in newly diagnosed glioma. Time point indicated: week 11, during vaccination. Topical imiquimod accompanied each vaccine dose, which consisted of 300 ug of mutant IDH1 20-mer peptide. Assay: immunoSEQ multiplex PCR; the TCRdb copy retains only in-frame clones and omits some. The sample lists around 27,000 clones, over 75% occurring once. Comments on this clone: Its target is unknown.

The TCR was taken from a young woman with glioma. The sample here was PBMCs, taken from a glioma patient whose treatment included an IDH1 peptide vaccine.

The CDR3 sequence is CASSSQAPTEAFF. DNA for the CDR3: TGTGCCAGCAGCTCCCAAGCCCCCACTGAAGCTTTCTTT. The rearrangement uses TRBV6-6 and TRBJ1-1; no definite D call. Trimming cost V 6 bases and J 4 bases, with 12 bases left between them. There are 13 residues in the CDR3. CDR1 is MNHNY and CDR2 is SVGAGI in the germline V gene (reference sequence).